These 2 T cell receptor beta chains were sequenced from one sample in a study of T cells in Graves' hyperthyroidism and ophthalmopathy. The CDR3 regions of TCR beta were amplified from RNA transcripts. The TCR CDR3 first-round RT-PCR relied on the HTBI primer set. TCRdb recomputed calls from the multiplex PCR reads with MiXCR, one row per CDR3 protein. The sample consists of 400,000 to 550,000 distinct CDR3 sequences, about 24% of them appearing once. Material: blood. These TCRs come from a woman aged 30 to 39 with Graves' ophthalmopathy.

At least ten counts were recorded for this clonotype. The rearrangement links TRBV4-2 to TRBJ1-1; tentative D call: TRBD1 (6 bases). Trimming cost V 0 bases and J 0 bases, with 14 bases left between them. From germline, CDR1 is LGHNA and CDR2 YNFKEQ. This CDR3 contains 17 residues. The CDR3 nucleotides read TGTGCCAGCAGCCAAGATCGGGACACCCTCATGAACACTGAAGCTTTCTTT. Protein sequence: CASSQDRDTLMNTEAFF.

This clonotype was found many times. The V and J genes are TRBV5-1 and TRBJ1-2; possible D gene TRBD1, 6 bases. Trimming shortened V by 4 bases and J by 5 bases, and 12 bases separated the two germline ends. This CDR3 is built from 13 residues. From germline, CDR1 is SGHRS and CDR2 YFSETQ. As DNA, the CDR3 is TGCGCCAGCAGCCCGGACAGCACTTATGGCTACACCTTC. Translated: CASSPDSTYGYTF.